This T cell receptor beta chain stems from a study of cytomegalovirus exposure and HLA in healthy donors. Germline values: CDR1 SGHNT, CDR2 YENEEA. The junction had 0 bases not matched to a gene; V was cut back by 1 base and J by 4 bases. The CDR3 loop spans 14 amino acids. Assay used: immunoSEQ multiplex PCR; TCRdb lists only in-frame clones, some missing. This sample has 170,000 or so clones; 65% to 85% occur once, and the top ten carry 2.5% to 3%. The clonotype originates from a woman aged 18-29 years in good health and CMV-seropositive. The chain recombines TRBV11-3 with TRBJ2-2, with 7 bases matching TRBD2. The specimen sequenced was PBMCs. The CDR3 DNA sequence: TGTGCCAGCAGCTTAGGGGGGGGCACCGGGGAGCTGTTTTTT. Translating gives CASSLGGGTGELFF.